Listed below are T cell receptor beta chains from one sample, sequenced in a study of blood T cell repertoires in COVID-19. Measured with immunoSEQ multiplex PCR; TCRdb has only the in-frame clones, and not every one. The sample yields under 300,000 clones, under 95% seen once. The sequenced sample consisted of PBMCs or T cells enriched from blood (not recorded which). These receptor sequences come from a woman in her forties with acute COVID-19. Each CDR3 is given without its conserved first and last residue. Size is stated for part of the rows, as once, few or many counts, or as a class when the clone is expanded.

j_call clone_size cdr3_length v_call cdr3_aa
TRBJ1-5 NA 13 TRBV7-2 ASSLGTGNKQPQH
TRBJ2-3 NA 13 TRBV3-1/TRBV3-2 ASSRLAADTDTQY
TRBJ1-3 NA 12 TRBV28 ASTRGNTGNTIY
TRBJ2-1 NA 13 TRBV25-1 ASSDTRTGNNEQF
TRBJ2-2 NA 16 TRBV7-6 ASSLEVWGPANTGELF
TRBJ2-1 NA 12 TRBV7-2 ASRPSVTYNEQF
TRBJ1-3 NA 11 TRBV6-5 ASRRENGNTIY
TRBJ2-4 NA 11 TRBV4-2 ASSRGTENIQY
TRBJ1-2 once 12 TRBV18 ASSPTTRNYGYT
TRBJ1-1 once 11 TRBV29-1 SVKHDWNTEAF
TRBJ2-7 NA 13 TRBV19 ASSIWRAPSYEQY
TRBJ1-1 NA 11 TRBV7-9 ASSLTGVTEAF
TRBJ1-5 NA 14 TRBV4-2 ASSQGSQASNQPQH
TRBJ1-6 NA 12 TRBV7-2 ASRDRRNNSPLH
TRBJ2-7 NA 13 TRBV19 ASSLRGGFRDEQY
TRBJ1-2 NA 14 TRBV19 ASSIFGQGADYGYT
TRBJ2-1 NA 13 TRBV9 ASSLSFNRVVEQF
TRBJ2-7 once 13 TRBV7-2 ASSLSGSYSYEQY
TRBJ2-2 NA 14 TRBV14 ASSQFGLAGSGELF
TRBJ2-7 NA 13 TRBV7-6 ASSPAGLAGHEQY
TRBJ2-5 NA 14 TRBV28 ASSLTLLAGEETQY
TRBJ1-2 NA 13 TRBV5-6 ASSLDRGANYGYT
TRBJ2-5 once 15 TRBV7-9 ASSLEASGGRQETQY
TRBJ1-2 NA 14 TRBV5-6 ASSLGLPRGNYGYT
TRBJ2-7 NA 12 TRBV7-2 ASSSPTNSYEQY
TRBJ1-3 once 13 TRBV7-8 ASSLVAGSGNTIY
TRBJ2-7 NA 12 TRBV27 ASSLAGRGYEQY
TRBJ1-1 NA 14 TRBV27 ASSRGTVARNTEAF
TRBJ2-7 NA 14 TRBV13 ASSLGGRRQGNEQY
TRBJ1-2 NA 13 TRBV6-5 ASSLGRQGGNGYT
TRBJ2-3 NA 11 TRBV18 ASSPPSTDTQY
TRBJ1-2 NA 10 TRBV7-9 ASSPGLVGYT
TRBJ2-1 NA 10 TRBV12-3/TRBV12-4 ASRTSGNEQF
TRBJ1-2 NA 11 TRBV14 ASSQPDWVGYT